The 4 T cell receptor beta chains presented below share a single source sample, sequenced in a study of cytomegalovirus exposure and HLA in healthy donors. PCR employed 60 Vbeta and 13 Jbeta primers. Profiled with immunoSEQ multiplex PCR; TCRdb holds only in-frame clones, not every one. The profile shows 170,000 or so clones, about three quarters of them singletons. Sequenced material: PBMCs. The receptors come from a woman aged 40 to 49 in good health and CMV-seronegative.

CDR3 region: CASSLGVVPYEQYF. DNA of the CDR3: TGTGCCAGCAGCTTGGGAGTTGTCCCCTACGAGCAGTACTTC. V and J are TRBV28 and TRBJ2-7; D is possibly TRBD2 (5 bases). CDR3 size: 14 residues. Germline CDR1 MDHEN, CDR2 SYDVKM. The V gene lost 6 bases and the J gene lost 2 bases, with 14 bases spanning the gap. The entire variable domain, with the rest obtained from reference TRBV28 and TRBJ2-7, is as follows: DVKVTQSSRYLVKRTGEKVFLECVQDMDHENMFWYRQDPGLGLRLIYFSYDVKMKEKGDIPEGYSVSREKKERFSLILESASTNQTSMYLCASSLGVVPYEQYFGPGTRLTVT.

This clone was detected once. CDR3 sequence: CASSPAGSGGRETQYF. In nucleotides, the CDR3 is TGTGCCAGCTCACCGGCTGGGTCAGGGGGCCGAGAGACCCAGTACTTC. V and J are TRBV18 and TRBJ2-5, with 8 bases aligning to TRBD1. V shed 3 bases, J shed 4 bases, and the junction held 10 bases outside the gene matches. Germline V CDR1 and CDR2: KGHSH, LQKENI. CDR3 length equals 16 residues.

The J gene is TRBJ1-2, the V gene TRBV5-6, with D perhaps TRBD1 (6 bases). With 2 bases removed from V and 2 bases from J, the gap between germline ends came to 10 bases. Germline CDR1 and CDR2: SGHDT and YYEEEE. CDR3 size: 14 residues. DNA of the CDR3: TGTGCCAGCAGCTTTACAGGGCCCAACTATGGCTACACCTTC. This encodes CASSFTGPNYGYTF.

The chain couples TRBV7-9 to TRBJ1-1; the match to TRBD1 covers 7 bases. J lost 4 bases, V lost 2 bases, and 7 bases had no gene match. In germline, CDR1 is SEHNR, CDR2 FQNEAQ (reference sequence). The CDR3 totals 15 residues. CDR3 region: CASSLTQGQSTEAFF. CDR3 coding DNA: TGTGCCAGCAGCTTAACACAGGGGCAGAGCACTGAAGCTTTCTTT.